Many counts were recorded for the clone carrying this TCR beta chain. This sample was taken from a study of T cells in Graves' hyperthyroidism and ophthalmopathy. Researchers took RNA transcripts and amplified the TCR beta CDR3 regions from them. Primed by the HTBI set, a first-round RT-PCR was run on the TCR CDR3. Via MiXCR, TCRdb re-called the multiplex PCR reads, giving one row per CDR3 protein. This sample has approximately 620,000 distinct CDR3 sequences, with about 14% found just once. V dropped 4 bases and J dropped 0 bases, with 10 bases sitting between them. The CDR3 totals 15 residues. CDR1 MNHEY and CDR2 SMNVEV come from the germline V gene (reference sequence).

This chain connects TRBV27 to TRBJ2-1; unclear D gene. The receptor comes from a woman in her 30s with Graves' hyperthyroidism that later progressed to Graves' ophthalmopathy. The source material was blood. The CDR3: CASSYALGSYNEQFF. As DNA, the CDR3 is TGTGCCAGCAGTTATGCTTTGGGCTCCTACAATGAGCAGTTCTTC.